Reported below is one T cell receptor (beta chain). Its antigen is unidentified. The repertoire was sequenced with immunoSEQ multiplex PCR; TCRdb's copy has only in-frame clones and lacks some. The table records around 600,000 clones, 95% to 98% of them present only once. This sample was taken from a study of shared clonotypes between healthy human individuals. Study results and caveats: Sampling involved blood alone; tissue repertoires likely differ. Measured sharing among donors was expected to vary with sequencing depth.

The CDR3 sequence is 12 residues long. Between the trimmed V and J ends, which lost 7 bases and 2 bases, there was a span of 8 bases. Germline-derived CDR1 and CDR2 are MNHEY and SVGAGI. Sequenced input: naive CD4+ T cells sorted from blood. Documented subset: CD45RA+ positively selected. The J gene is TRBJ1-2, the V gene TRBV6-5, with D uncertain. The sequence came from a woman in her 30s in good health. CDR3: CASNGPNYGYTF. DNA for the CDR3: TGTGCCAGCAACGGACCCAACTATGGCTACACCTTC.